These 26 T cell receptor beta chains were all obtained from the same sample, sequenced in a study of blood T cells in healthy people across ages. A second PCR of 7 to 11 cycles used a sample-barcoded 5' primer and a J-beta primer mix. TCRdb independently ran MiXCR on the 5' RACE reads; one entry per CDR3 protein. Of about 1.8 million distinct CDR3 sequences listed, roughly 49% are singletons. The sequenced sample was blood. Receptor source: a woman in her 40s in good health.

As for this clonotype: A single base separates this from a much larger clone, so it may be a read error. The chain is built from TRBV7-9 and TRBJ2-7, with unresolved D. This CDR3 has 15 amino acids. Germline V lookup: CDR1 SEHNR, CDR2 FQNEAQ (reference sequence). DNA for the CDR3: TGTGCCGGCAGCTCCGAGGACGGATTTCCCTACGAGCAGTACTTC. Its protein product is CAGSSEDGFPYEQYF.

This clonotype was counted a few times. The CDR3, as DNA: TGCGCCAGCAGCCTCCAGACTACAGGGAACATTCAGTACTTC. This gives the protein CASSLQTTGNIQYF. The chain couples TRBV4-3 to TRBJ2-4; TRBD1 is a possible D gene (6 bases). This CDR3 contains 14 residues. Looked up from germline, CDR1 is LGHNA and CDR2 is YSLEER. The ends were cut back, 4 bases at V and 7 bases at J, with 14 bases in the middle.

The gene calls are TRBV27 and TRBJ2-3, with 7 bases identical to TRBD2. The CDR3 consists of 16 residues. V trimming: 8 bases; J trimming: 1 base; junction bases outside the gene matches: 12. CDR1 is MNHEY, CDR2 SMNVEV, per germline (reference sequence). The CDR3 DNA sequence: TGTGCCAGCCGACTAGCTCGTCGGGGTGGCACAGATACGCAGTATTTT. It encodes CASRLARRGGTDTQYF.

This clonotype was counted at least ten times. DNA of the CDR3: TGTGCCATCAGTGGCTGGGGGGTCACAGATACGCAGTATTTT. Encoded protein: CAISGWGVTDTQYF. This chain links TRBV10-3 with TRBJ2-3; weak D call: TRBD2 (6 bases). The CDR3 length is 14 residues. V was pared by 4 bases and J by 2 bases, with 10 bases between. CDR1 ENHRY and CDR2 SYGVKD come from the germline V gene.

The chain links TRBV28 to TRBJ2-1; D not resolved. The V end lost 6 bases, the J end lost 0 bases, and 24 bases lay between the germline ends. Germline-derived CDR1 and CDR2 are MDHEN and SYDVKM. CDR3 size: 19 residues. CDR3 protein: CASSRYVPWLLSSYNEQFF. DNA for the CDR3: TGTGCCAGCAGCCGATACGTACCTTGGCTTTTGAGCTCCTACAATGAGCAGTTCTTC. The full variable domain, with the rest looked up from reference TRBV28 and TRBJ2-1, is DVKVTQSSRYLVKRTGEKVFLECVQDMDHENMFWYRQDPGLGLRLIYFSYDVKMKEKGDIPEGYSVSREKKERFSLILESASTNQTSMYLCASSRYVPWLLSSYNEQFFGPGTRLTVL.

This clonotype has a handful of counts. The chain links TRBV20-1 to TRBJ1-2; possible D gene TRBD1, 5 bases. CDR1 is DFQATT, CDR2 SNEGSKA, per germline (reference sequence). V was clipped by 4 bases and J by 10 bases, with 13 bases between them. The CDR3 has 11 amino acids. CDR3: CSATGDRDYTF. The CDR3 DNA reads TGCAGTGCTACCGGGGACCGCGACTACACCTTC.

Regarding this clonotype: At one end the junction does not follow the germline gene, possibly because of a read error. V usage is TRBV5-1 and J usage is TRBJ2-1; D not certain. The CDR3 consists of 16 residues. From germline, CDR1 is SGHRS and CDR2 YFSETQ. CDR3: CASNLAYPSSYNEQFF. The CDR3 bases are TGCGCCAGCAACTTGGCCTACCCGAGCTCCTACAATGAGCAGTTCTTC.

The chain couples TRBV5-1 to TRBJ2-7; D ambiguous. Near its end, the DNA agrees better with TRBJ2-5, so the J call may be wrong. CDR1 and CDR2 from the germline V gene are SGHRS and YFSETQ. CDR3 size: 16 residues. CDR3 in amino acids: CASSLPDISRRETQYF. As DNA, the CDR3 is TGCGCCAGCAGCCTCCCTGACATTTCTCGCCGGGAGACCCAGTACTTC.

The V and J genes are TRBV7-2 and TRBJ2-7; 7 bases are shared with TRBD2. The CDR3 is 16 amino acids. Looked up from germline, CDR1 is SGHTA and CDR2 is FQGNSA. V gave up 5 bases and J gave up 3 bases; unmatched junction bases: 13. Written as DNA, the CDR3 is TGTGCCAGCAGCGTCTCCCGCGTCACTAGCGACTACGAGCAGTACTTC. Protein sequence: CASSVSRVTSDYEQYF.

V gene TRBV7-2 combines with J gene TRBJ2-7, with D maybe TRBD2 (6 bases). Trimming stripped 5 bases from V and 7 bases from J, with 18 bases between. This CDR3 spans 14 amino acids. CDR1 is SGHTA and CDR2 is FQGNSA in the germline V gene. The CDR3, as DNA: TGTGCCAGCAGCCGCGGGGCCAGAAACAATGAGCAGTACTTC. Translating gives CASSRGARNNEQYF.

The chain is built from TRBV15 and TRBJ2-3, with 7 positions matching TRBD1. Trimming removed 7 bases from V and 7 bases from J; junction bases left unmatched: 11. The CDR3 runs to 14 residues. Germline CDR1 reads LNHNV; CDR2 reads YYDKDF (reference sequence). Here the CDR3 reads CATTQDRPTNTQYF. CDR3 nucleotides: TGTGCCACCACCCAGGACAGGCCCACGAATACGCAGTATTTT.

The chain employs TRBV25-1 and TRBJ2-5, with 7 nucleotides matching TRBD2. V was pared by 4 bases and J by 5 bases, with 13 bases of the junction left unmatched. Germline V gene data show CDR1 as MGHDK and CDR2 as SYGVNS. The CDR3 runs 16 residues. CDR3 amino acids: CASSGALGAGSETQYF. CDR3 sequence (DNA): TGTGCCAGCAGTGGTGCCCTGGGAGCGGGGAGTGAGACCCAGTACTTC.

This clonotype came up a few times. The chain uses TRBV6-8 and TRBJ2-1, with D uncertain. Germline-derived CDR1 and CDR2 are MNHGY and SAAAGT. The V end was cut by 3 bases, the J end by 8 bases, with 8 bases between. The CDR3 is made up of 12 amino acids. The CDR3 sequence is CASSYVFYEQFF. DNA of the CDR3: TGTGCCAGCAGTTATGTGTTCTATGAGCAGTTCTTC.

This clonotype was counted only a few times. In DNA form, the CDR3 reads TGTGCCAGCAGTTTCGGACAGGCGAACACAGATACGCAGTATTTT. Translation gives CASSFGQANTDTQYF. The V gene is TRBV28, the J gene TRBJ2-3; TRBD1 aligns across 7 bases. Germline V gene lookup returns CDR1 MDHEN and CDR2 SYDVKM. V dropped 3 bases and J dropped 2; count of bases not matched to a gene: 5. The CDR3 is 15 residues long.

The rearrangement uses TRBV7-3 and TRBJ2-4, with 9 bases matching TRBD1. CDR1 and CDR2 (germline): SGHTA, FQGTGA. J was trimmed by 7 bases and V by 4 bases; bases with no gene match: 5. CDR3 length: 14 residues. The CDR3, as DNA: TGTGCCAGCAGCTCCGGACAGGGGTGGAACATTCAGTACTTC. Amino acid sequence: CASSSGQGWNIQYF.

This clonotype was observed at least ten times. The chain links TRBV15 to TRBJ1-2, with D possibly being TRBD1 (5 bases). V was clipped by 5 bases and J by 3 bases, with 16 bases between them. Per the germline V gene, CDR1 is LNHNV and CDR2 is YYDKDF (reference sequence). The CDR3 has 15 residues. The CDR3 is CATSGFEGADYGYTF. The CDR3 DNA sequence: TGTGCCACCAGCGGCTTTGAAGGGGCGGACTATGGCTACACCTTC.

J is TRBJ2-4 and V is TRBV21-1; the listed D gene, TRBD1, was not tested against the DNA. TRBV21-1 is shown as a pseudogene. This CDR3 is 14 amino acids long. The CDR3 DNA is TGTGCCAGCAGCAAAGAGTACAGGGTAAACATTCAGTACTTC. Its translation: CASSKEYRVNIQYF.

The V call is TRBV3-1, the J call TRBJ2-5, with D possibly matching TRBD2 (7 bases). The end of the DNA aligns better with TRBJ2-7, so the J call may be wrong. Germline values: CDR1 LGHDT, CDR2 YNNKEL (reference sequence). This CDR3 contains 11 residues. CDR3: CASQAGAEQYF. CDR3 DNA: TGTGCCAGCCAGGCGGGGGCCGAGCAGTACTTC.

This clonotype was found a few times. As DNA, the CDR3 is TGTGCCAGCAGCAATCCGGGACTAGCAGCTTTCGATACCCAGTACTTC. Translating gives CASSNPGLAAFDTQYF. V usage is TRBV12-3 or TRBV12-4 and J usage is TRBJ2-5; 9 nucleotides match TRBD2. The length of the CDR3 is 16 residues. With V trimmed by 6 bases and J by 8 bases, 16 bases remained unmatched.

The chain is built from TRBV27 and TRBJ1-1; D not certain. This CDR3 contains 14 residues. Trimming left V 2 bases short and J 0 bases short, with 7 bases between. CDR1 and CDR2 from the germline V gene are MNHEY and SMNVEV (reference sequence). The CDR3 reads CASSLNRMNTEAFF. The CDR3 DNA reads TGTGCCAGCAGTTTAAATCGGATGAACACTGAAGCTTTCTTT.

This clonotype was counted a few times. This chain links TRBV20-1 with TRBJ1-2; no definite D call. Per germline, CDR1 DFQATT and CDR2 SNEGSKA (reference sequence). CDR3 length equals 15 residues. V dropped 5 bases and J dropped 4 bases, with 20 bases sitting between them. The CDR3 coding sequence is TGCAGTGCTTCAAACGGCCCCGGGCGGCTCTATGGCTACACCTTC. It is translated as CSASNGPGRLYGYTF.

This clonotype was picked up one time. One junction end does not reproduce the germline sequence, and a read error may be involved. This chain joins TRBV7-2 and TRBJ2-3; D may match TRBD1 or TRBD2 (5 bases each). The CDR3 is 15 residues long. Germline V gives CDR1 SGHTA, CDR2 FQGNSA. Here the CDR3 reads CASSYWGGRTDTPYF. The DNA for the CDR3 is TGTGCCAGCAGCTACTGGGGCGGGCGCACAGATACGCCGTATTTT.

This rearrangement joins TRBV6-2 or TRBV6-3 to TRBJ2-3, with D unresolved. The CDR3 has 15 amino acids. V lost 0 bases, J lost 2 bases, and 9 bases lay in between. Germline V gene lookup returns CDR1 MNHEY and CDR2 SVGEGT. The CDR3 loop is CASSYSGQLTDTQYF. CDR3 in DNA: TGTGCCAGCAGTTACTCAGGGCAGCTCACAGATACGCAGTATTTT.

Concerning this clonotype itself: This may come from a read error, since a much larger clone is one base off. DNA of the CDR3: TGTGCCAGCAGTGCTAGAGTCAGGGTCCAGGATGAGCAGTTCTTC. This gives the protein CASSARVRVQDEQFF. The rearrangement links TRBV25-1 to TRBJ2-1; weak D call: TRBD1 (5 bases). Germline V gene sequence: CDR1 MGHDK, CDR2 SYGVNS. This CDR3 region has 15 residues. Trimming took off 4 bases at V and 8 bases at J, with 18 bases between the two ends.

The chain employs TRBV5-1 and TRBJ1-1; a weak D match, TRBD1 (6 bases). The V end was cut by 4 bases, the J end by 1 base, with 14 bases between. Germline-derived CDR1 and CDR2 are SGHRS and YFSETQ. The CDR3 extends over 15 amino acids. Here the CDR3 DNA reads TGCGCCAGCAGCCCCCTCGGGGGGCCGAACACTGAAGCTTTCTTT. It translates to CASSPLGGPNTEAFF.

CDR3 DNA sequence: TGTGCCAGCAGCCAAGCCTTCGAATACGAGCAGTACTTC. It translates to CASSQAFEYEQYF. The chain uses TRBV3-1 and TRBJ2-7; D uncertain. V shed 1 base and J shed 4 bases, with 8 bases lying between them. The germline V gene encodes CDR1 LGHDT and CDR2 YNNKEL (reference sequence). The CDR3 spans 13 residues.